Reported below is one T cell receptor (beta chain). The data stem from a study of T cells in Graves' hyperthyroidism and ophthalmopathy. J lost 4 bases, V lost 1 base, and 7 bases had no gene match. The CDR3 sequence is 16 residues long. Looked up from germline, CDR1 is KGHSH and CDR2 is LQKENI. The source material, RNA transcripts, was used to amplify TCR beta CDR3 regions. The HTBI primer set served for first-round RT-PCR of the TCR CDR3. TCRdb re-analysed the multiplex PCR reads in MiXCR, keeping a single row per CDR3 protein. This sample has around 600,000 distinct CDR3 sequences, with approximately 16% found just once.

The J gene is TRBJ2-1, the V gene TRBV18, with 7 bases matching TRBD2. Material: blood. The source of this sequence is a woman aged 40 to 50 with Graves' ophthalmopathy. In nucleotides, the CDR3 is TGTGCCAGCTCACCACGGGAACTAGCGTTATACAATGAGCAGTTCTTC. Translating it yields CASSPRELALYNEQFF.